The sequence of this T cell receptor beta chain was determined in a study of human T cells and chemical hapten exposure. About the study: A roughly 2 cm by roughly 2 cm inner upper arm patch received 2% DPC for sensitization.

This clonotype came up many times. Antigen: not known. Regarding time point: patch test 3, about 24 weeks after DPC sensitization. Indicated treatment: therapeutic diphenylcyclopropenone sensitization with weekly scalp DPC. Patients had alopecia, were aged 18 to 70, and were not pregnant. The study's findings and limits: Compared with pre-sensitization or healthy control sets, expanded TCRs clustered more.

Unique molecular identifiers were linked by the library to individual cDNA molecules. Each CDR3 protein is one row after TCRdb ran MiXCR on the RACE reads. The sample carries tens of thousands of distinct CDR3 sequences, 9.5% to 15% recorded once. Trimming took off 2 bases at V and 1 base at J, with 12 bases between the two ends. Germline lookup yields CDR1 LGHDT and CDR2 YNNKEL (reference sequence). The CDR3 is made up of 15 amino acids. The rearrangement uses TRBV3-1 and TRBJ2-7; a possible D gene is TRBD1 (7 bases). The TCR originated in a man aged 25-45 years with alopecia areata. Some clones in this sample may be carry-over from other donors' samples. The sequencing used whole blood, collected in connection with sensitization to the hapten diphenylcyclopropenone (DPC). CDR3 region: CASSQRGDRSYEQYF. The CDR3 DNA sequence: TGTGCCAGCAGCCAAAGGGGGGACAGATCCTACGAGCAGTACTTC.